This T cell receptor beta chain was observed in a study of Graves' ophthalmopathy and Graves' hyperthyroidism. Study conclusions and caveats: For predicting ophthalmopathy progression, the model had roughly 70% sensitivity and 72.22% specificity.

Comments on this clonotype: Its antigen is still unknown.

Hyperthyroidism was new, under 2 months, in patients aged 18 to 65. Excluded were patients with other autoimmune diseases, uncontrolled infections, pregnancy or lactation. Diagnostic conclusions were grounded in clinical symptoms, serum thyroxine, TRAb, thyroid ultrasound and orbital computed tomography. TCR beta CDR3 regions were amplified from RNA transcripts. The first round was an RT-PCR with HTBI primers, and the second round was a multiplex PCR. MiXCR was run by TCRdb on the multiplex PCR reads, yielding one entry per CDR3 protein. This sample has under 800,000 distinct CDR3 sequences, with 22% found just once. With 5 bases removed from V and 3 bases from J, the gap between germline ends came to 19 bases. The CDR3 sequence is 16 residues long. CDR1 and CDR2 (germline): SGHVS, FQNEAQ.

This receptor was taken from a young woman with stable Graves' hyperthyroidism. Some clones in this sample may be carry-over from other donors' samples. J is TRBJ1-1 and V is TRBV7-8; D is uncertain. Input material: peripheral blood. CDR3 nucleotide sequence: TGTGCCAGCAGCCCCGGGCCTTCTTGGCAACACACTGAAGCTTTCTTT. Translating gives CASSPGPSWQHTEAFF.